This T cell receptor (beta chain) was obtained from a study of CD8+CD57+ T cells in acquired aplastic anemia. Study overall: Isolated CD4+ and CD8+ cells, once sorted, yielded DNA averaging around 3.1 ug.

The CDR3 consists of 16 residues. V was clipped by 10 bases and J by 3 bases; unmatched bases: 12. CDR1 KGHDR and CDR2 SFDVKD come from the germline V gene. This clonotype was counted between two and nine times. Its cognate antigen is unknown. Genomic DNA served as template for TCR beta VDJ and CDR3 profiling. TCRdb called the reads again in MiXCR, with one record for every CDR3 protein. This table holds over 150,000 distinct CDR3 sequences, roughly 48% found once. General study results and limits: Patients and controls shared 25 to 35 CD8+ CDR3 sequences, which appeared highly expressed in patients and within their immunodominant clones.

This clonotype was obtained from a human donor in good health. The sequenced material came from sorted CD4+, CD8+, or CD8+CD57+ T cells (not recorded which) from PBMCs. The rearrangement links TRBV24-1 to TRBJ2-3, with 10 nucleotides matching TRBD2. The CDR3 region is CATGEIAGGGTDTQYF. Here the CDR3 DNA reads TGTGCCACGGGTGAGATAGCGGGAGGCGGAACAGATACGCAGTATTTT.